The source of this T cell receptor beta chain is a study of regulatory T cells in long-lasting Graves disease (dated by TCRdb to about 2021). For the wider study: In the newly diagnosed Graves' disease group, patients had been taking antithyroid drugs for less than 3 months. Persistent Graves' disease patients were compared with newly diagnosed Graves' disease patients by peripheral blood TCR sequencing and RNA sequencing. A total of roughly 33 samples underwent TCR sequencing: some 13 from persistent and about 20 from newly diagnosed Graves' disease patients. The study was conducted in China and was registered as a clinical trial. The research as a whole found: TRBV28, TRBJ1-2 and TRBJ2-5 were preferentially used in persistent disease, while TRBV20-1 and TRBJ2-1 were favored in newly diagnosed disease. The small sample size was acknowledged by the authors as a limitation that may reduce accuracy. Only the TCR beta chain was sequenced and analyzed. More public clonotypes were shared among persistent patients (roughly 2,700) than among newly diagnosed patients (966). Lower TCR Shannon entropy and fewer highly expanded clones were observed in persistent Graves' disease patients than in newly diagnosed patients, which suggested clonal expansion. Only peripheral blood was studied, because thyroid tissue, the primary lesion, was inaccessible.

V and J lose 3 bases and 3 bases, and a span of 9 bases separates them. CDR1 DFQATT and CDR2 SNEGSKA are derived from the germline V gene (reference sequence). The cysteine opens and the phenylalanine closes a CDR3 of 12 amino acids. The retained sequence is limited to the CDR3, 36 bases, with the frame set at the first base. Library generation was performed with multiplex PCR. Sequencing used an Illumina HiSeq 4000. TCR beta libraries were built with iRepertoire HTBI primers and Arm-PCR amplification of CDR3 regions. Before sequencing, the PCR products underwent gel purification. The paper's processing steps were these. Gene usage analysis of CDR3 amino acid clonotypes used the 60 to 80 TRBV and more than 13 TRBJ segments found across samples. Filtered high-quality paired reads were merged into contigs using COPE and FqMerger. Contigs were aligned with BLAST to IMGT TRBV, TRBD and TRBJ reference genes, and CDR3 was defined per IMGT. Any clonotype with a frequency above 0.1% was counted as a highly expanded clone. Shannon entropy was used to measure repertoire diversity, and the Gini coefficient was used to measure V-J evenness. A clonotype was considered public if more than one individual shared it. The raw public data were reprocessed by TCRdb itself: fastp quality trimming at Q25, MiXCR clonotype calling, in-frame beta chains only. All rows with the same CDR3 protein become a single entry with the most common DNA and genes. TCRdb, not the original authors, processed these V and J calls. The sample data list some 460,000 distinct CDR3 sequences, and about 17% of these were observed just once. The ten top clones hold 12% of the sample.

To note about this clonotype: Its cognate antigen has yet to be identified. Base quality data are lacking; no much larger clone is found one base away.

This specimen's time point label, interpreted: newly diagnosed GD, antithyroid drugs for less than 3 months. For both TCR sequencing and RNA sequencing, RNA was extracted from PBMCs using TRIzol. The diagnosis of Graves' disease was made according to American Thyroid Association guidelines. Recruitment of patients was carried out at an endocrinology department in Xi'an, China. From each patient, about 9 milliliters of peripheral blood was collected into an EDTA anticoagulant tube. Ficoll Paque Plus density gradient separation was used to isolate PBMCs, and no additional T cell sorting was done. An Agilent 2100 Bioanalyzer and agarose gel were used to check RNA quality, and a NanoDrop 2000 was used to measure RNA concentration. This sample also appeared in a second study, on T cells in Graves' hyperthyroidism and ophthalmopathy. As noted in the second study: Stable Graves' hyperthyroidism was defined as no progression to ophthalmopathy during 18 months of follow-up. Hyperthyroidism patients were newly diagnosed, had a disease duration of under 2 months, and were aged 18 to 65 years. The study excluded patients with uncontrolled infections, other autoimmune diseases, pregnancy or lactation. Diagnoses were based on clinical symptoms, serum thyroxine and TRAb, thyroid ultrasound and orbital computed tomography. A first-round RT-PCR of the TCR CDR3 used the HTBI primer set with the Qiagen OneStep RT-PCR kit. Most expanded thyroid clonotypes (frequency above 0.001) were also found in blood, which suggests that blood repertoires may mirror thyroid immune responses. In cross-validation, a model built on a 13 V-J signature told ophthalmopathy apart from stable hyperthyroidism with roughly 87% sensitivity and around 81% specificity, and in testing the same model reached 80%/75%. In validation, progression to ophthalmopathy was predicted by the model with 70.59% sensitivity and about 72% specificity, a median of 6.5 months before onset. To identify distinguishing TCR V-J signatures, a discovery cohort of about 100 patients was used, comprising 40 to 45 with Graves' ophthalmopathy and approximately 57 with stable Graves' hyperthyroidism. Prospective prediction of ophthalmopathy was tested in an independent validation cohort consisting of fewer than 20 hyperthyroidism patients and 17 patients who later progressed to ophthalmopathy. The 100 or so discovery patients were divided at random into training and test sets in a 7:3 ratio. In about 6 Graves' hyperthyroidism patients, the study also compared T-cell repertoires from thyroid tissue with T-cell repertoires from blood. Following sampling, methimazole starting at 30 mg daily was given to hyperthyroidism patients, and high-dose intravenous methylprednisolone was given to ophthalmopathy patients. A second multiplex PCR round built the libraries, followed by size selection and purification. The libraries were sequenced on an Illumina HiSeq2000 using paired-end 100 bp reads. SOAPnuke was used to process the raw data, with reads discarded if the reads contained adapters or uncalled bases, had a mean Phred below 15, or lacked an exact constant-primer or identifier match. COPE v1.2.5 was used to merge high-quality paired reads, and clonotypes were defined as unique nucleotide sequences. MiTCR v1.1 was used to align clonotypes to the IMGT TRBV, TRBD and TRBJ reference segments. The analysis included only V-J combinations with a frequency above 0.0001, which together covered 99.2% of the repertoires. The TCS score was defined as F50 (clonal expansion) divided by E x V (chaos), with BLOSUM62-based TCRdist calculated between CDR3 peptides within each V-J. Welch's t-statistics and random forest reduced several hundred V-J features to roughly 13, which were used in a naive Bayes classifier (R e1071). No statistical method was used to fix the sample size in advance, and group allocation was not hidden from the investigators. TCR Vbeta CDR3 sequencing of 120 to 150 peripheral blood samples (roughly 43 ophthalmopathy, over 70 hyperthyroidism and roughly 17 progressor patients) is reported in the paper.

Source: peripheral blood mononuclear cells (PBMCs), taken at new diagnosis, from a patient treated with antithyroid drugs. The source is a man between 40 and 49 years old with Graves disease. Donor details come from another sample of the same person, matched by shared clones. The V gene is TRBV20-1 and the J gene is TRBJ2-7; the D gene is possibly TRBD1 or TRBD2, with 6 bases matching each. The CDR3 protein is CSASRGLYEQYF. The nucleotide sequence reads TGCAGTGCTAGCAGGGGACTCTACGAGCAGTACTTC.